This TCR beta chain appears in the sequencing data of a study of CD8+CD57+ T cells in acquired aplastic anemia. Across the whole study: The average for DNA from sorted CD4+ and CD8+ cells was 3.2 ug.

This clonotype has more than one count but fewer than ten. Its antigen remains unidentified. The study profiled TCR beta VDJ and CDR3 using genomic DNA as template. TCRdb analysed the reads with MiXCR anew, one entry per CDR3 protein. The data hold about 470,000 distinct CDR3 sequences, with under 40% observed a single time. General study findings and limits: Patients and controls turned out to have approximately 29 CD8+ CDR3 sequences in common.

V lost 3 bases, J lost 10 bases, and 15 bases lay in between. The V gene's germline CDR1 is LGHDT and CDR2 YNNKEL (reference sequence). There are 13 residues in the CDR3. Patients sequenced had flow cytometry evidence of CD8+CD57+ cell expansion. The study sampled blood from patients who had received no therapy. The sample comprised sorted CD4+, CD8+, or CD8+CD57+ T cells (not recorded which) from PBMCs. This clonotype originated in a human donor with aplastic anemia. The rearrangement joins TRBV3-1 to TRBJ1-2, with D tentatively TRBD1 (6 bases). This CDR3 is CASSQIRDNAYTF. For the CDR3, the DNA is TGTGCCAGCAGCCAGATTCGGGACAACGCCTACACCTTC.